This record covers a single TCR beta chain. The antigen remains unidentified. Primers: 60 Vbeta forward and 13 Jbeta reverse. The assay was immunoSEQ multiplex PCR, and TCRdb's table has in-frame clones only and misses some. With approximately 110,000 clones in the sample, the ten largest clones hold around 2.7%. The sample is drawn from a study of cytomegalovirus exposure and HLA in healthy donors. This CDR3 comprises 15 residues. Germline V lookup: CDR1 SGHRS, CDR2 YFSETQ. V dropped 0 bases and J dropped 3 bases, with 12 bases sitting between them. Study outcomes and limitations: Roughly uniform depth of sequencing across donors was assumed in presence/absence analyses.

Sequencing input: PBMCs. V and J are TRBV5-1 and TRBJ1-1; the D gene is possibly TRBD1 (5 bases). The sequence was collected from a man in his thirties or forties in good health and CMV-seronegative. The CDR3 region is CASSLVAGADTEAFF. The CDR3, as DNA: TGCGCCAGCAGCTTGGTCGCTGGGGCGGACACTGAAGCTTTCTTT.